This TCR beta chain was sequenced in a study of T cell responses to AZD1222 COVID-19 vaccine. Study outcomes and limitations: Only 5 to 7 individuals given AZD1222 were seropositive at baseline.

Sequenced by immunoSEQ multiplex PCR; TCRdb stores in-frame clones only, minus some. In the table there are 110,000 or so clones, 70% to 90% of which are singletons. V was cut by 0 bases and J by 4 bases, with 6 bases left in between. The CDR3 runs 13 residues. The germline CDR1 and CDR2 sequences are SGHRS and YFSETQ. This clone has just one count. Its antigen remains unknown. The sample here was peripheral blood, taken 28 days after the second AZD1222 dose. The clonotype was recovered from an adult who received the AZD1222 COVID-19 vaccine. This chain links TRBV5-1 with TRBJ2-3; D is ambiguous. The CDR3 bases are TGCGCCAGCAGCTTGGATGCCCCAGATACGCAGTATTTT. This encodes CASSLDAPDTQYF. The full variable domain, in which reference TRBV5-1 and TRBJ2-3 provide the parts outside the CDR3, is KAGVTQTPRYLIKTRGQQVTLSCSPISGHRSVSWYQQTPGQGLQFLFEYFSETQRNKGNFPGRFSGRQFSNSRSEMNVSTLELGDSALYLCASSLDAPDTQYFGPGTRLTVL.